The T cell receptor (beta chain) described here comes from a study of cytomegalovirus exposure and HLA in healthy donors (dated by TCRdb to about 2017). Turning to the overall study: An earlier analysis of several hundred of the donors reported 276 Gb of sequence data and 117 million unique TCR beta sequences from roughly 180 million T cells. Approximately 300 gigabases of sequencing data and 70 million to 95 million unique TCR sequences made up an early release that covered approximately 700 HLA-typed donors. Of the approximately 400 genotyped donors, 70% to 90% were placed in the genetic ancestry cluster associated with self-reported Caucasian donors. The study aimed to test whether signatures of past pathogen exposure could be identified by cataloging public T cell receptors. Using immunosequencing, the study profiled T cell repertoires from roughly 650 subjects and related those repertoires to cytomegalovirus serostatus. In addition to the first cohort of 650 to 800 subjects, a separate validation cohort of approximately 110 different subjects was used. The study combined high-throughput TCR immunosequencing, statistical association of individual TCRs with disease status, and machine learning to predict cytomegalovirus infection status. In a later analysis, previously published TCR beta repertoires from several hundred donors were re-analyzed and high-resolution HLA genotyping was added so that TCR occurrence patterns could be studied. In the later analysis, no new phenotypic data were used to find candidate immune exposures; instead, reliance was placed on TCR beta sequences and their occurrence across donors. An earlier analysis of several hundred of the donors used high-throughput TCR beta sequencing to judge whether each TCR beta V gene segment behaved as functional or pseudogenic. Donor age, sex, ethnicity and CMV serostatus were compiled alongside the repertoire data. A later genetic analysis took genome-wide SNP genotypes for about 55% of the roughly 670 donors and used that subset as a discovery cohort. Every repertoire in the discovery cohort had been generated on one and the same sequencing platform. Both class I and class II loci were covered by HLA typing, at four-digit resolution. Typing coverage varied by locus: 629-630 donors for A, B, C, DRB1 and DQB1; roughly 560 for DQA1; 600 to 610 for DPA1; approximately 490 for DPB1. Because of strong linkage in the cohort, five DR-DQ haplotypes were treated as single units for association and clustering. Across 300 to 400 genotyped donors of the cohort, an average of about 220,000 unique TCR beta nucleotide sequences per donor were sequenced, and roughly a sixth of those sequences were non-productive.

Regarding this clone: The specificity of this receptor is unknown. One base away there is no much larger clone; base qualities are not given.

The method behind the library was the immunoSEQ multiplex PCR assay. The multiplex PCR relied on a mix of 60 forward primers for TCR Vbeta segments and 13 reverse primers for TCR Jbeta segments. The CDR3 region of rearranged TCR beta genes was amplified from genomic DNA with a multiplex PCR assay. Amplified TCR beta libraries were sequenced as 87-base-pair reads on the Illumina HiSeq System. As for how the authors treated the data: Across the 600 to 700 repertoires, a later analysis counted tens of millions of unique TCR beta chains, roughly 11 million of which were shared by at least two donors. Raw reads were error-corrected and collapsed into unique sequences by a nearest-neighbor algorithm in which closely related sequences were merged to remove PCR and sequencing errors. CDR3 sequences were aligned to IMGT reference sequences to assign V, D and J gene segments. For a sequence to be retained, a match of at least six nucleotides to both a V gene segment and a J gene segment was required. A rearrangement counted as productive if the CDR3 had no stop codons and remained in frame with V and J, and every other rearrangement counted as non-productive. CDR3 was defined by IMGT convention, running from the second conserved V-encoded cysteine to the conserved J-encoded phenylalanine. The earlier analysis of around 640 of the donors excluded sequences that lacked an unambiguous match to a single V gene segment. An earlier analysis of fewer than 650 of the donors classified V segments as functional when productive rearrangements were above 56.7% and as segregating when the standard deviation between donors was above 5%. A statistical classification framework was developed to diagnose cytomegalovirus status using the catalog of TCR beta chain sequences. A later analysis assigned V and J genes by comparing TCR nucleotide sequences with IMGT/GENE-DB human TR gene sequences. In a later analysis, CDR3 sequences and most-parsimonious VDJ recombination scenarios were assigned using the TCRdist pipeline. In a later analysis, every TCR beta chain was defined by the combination of its CDR3 amino acid sequence and its V-gene family, and reads without a unique V-gene family were dropped. To address suspected cross-contamination and a sequencing artifact, a later analysis removed some 620 highly shared, low-generation-probability nucleotide sequences. In a later analysis, a clonal expansion index for each public chain was calculated from normalized within-repertoire ranks of inferred template counts. A later analysis computed generation probabilities with a VDJ recombination model fitted to out-of-frame rearrangements, and checked the results against IGoR. In a later analysis, TCR-TCR, TCR-HLA and TCR-CMV co-occurrence was scored with hypergeometric tests, and a repertoire-size bias correction was applied to TCR pairs. False discovery rates were estimated in a later analysis by permuting HLA or CMV assignments 20 times. In a later analysis, co-occurring TCRs were grouped using DBSCAN, with TCRdist sequence similarity added in when clustering inside HLA-allele-positive subsets. Repertoires with fewer than 30,000 or more than 120,000 public chains, plus five repertoires with anomalous nucleotide sharing, were excluded from co-occurrence clustering. TCRdb took over this immuneACCESS table, retaining in-frame rearrangements with V and J assigned. Such tables are incomplete; in checked studies, under half of the missing clones stem from an unresolved V gene, and the remainder is unexplained. The DNA gave D and trimming, while V, J and clone size come from that table. A total of about 78,000 clones appear in this sample, 55% to 75% of them only once. 5% to 6% of the sample comes from the top ten.

The cohort comprised some 700 healthy bone marrow donors. All cohort members were sampled while nominally healthy, although unrecorded immune exposures were likely present. The donor was CMV seropositive and was included in the group of about 290 seropositive cohort members. A peripheral blood sample was provided by each donor, and peripheral blood mononuclear cells were used for TCR beta sequencing. The Qiagen DNeasy Blood Extraction Kit was used to extract genomic DNA from the blood cell samples. The investigation overall reported the following: According to a later analysis, TCR association rates differed among HLA loci, with DRB1 alleles showing the most associated TCRs and HLA-C alleles showing the fewest. While some public TCRs were present in many individuals, most TCR sequences turned up only very rarely across donors. Compared with the 666-donor mean, donors in an Asian-associated ancestry cluster had fewer N-insertions in productive TCRs, according to a later genetic analysis. A cluster of highly shared sequence variants was judged likely to represent a technical artifact of the sequencing pipeline. The classifier was reported to diagnose cytomegalovirus status with high specificity and sensitivity in both the original and validation cohorts. In a later analysis, several top co-occurrence clusters were reported to appear linked to parvovirus B19, influenza, CMV and Epstein-Barr virus. An earlier analysis of approximately 500 of the donors showed that most TCR beta V segments appeared in productive rearrangements either about 90% or about 30% of the time, which broadly matched IMGT annotations. The study gave a list of some 150 TCR beta chains associated with cytomegalovirus. Sequencing depth was assumed to be roughly uniform across donors in the presence/absence analyses, though that assumption may not hold. Specific HLA alleles were associated with some 15,000 TCR beta sequences at a false discovery rate of 0.05 in a later analysis. In a later analysis, HLA-associated TCR beta chains were found to be more clonally expanded and to have lower generation probabilities than equally common non-associated chains. An association between a missense DCLRE1C variant and V-gene and J-gene trimming of TCR beta chains was found in a later genetic analysis and replicated in an independent cohort. The earlier analysis of about 600 of the donors excluded approximately 15 rarely observed V segments, including chromosome 9 orphons, because counts were too low. Three of the identified cytomegalovirus-associated TCR beta chains were confirmed in vitro to be specific for cytomegalovirus antigens. This cohort had only TCR beta chains sequenced, and the lack of alpha or paired-chain data limited which features could be detected. A further reported finding was that TCR beta sequences accurately predicted the HLA-A and HLA-B alleles for most subjects in the first cohort. Immune exposure information for the cohort was limited to CMV serostatus. Because HLA typing was unavailable for some donors at each locus, only the typed subset was used in association tests. Linkage disequilibrium might explain the correlated functional status among segregating V segments, but an unknown experimental factor could not be ruled out. Strong co-occurrence of HLA alleles, especially DR and DQ, made assigning TCR associations to individual alleles difficult. It was suggested by the authors that the approach could potentially be generalized to other disease states and immunological phenotypes. According to a later analysis, most CMV-associated TCR beta chains appeared to be HLA-restricted, and the HLA associations seemed to be driven largely by CMV exposure.

The source of this sequence is a man younger than 40 in good health and CMV-seropositive. The sequencing input was PBMCs.

The CDR3 region reads CASSLGDSPSYGYTF. The DNA reads as follows: TGTGCCAGCAGCTTGGGGGACAGCCCTAGCTATGGCTACACCTTC. The V and J genes are TRBV5-6 and TRBJ1-2, with TRBD1 identical over 7 junction bases. CDR1 and CDR2, per the germline V gene, are SGHDT and YYEEEE. Trimming leaves V shorter by 0 bases and J shorter by 4 bases, with the junction holding 6 bases beyond the gene matches. The CDR3 numbers 15 residues from cysteine through phenylalanine. This entry keeps only the CDR3 DNA: 45 bases, framed from base 1.